These T cell receptor beta chains were read from a single sample in a study of cytomegalovirus exposure and HLA in healthy donors. Assay: immunoSEQ multiplex PCR; the TCRdb copy retains only in-frame clones and omits some. The sample data list around 200,000 clones. Sequencing used PBMCs. The receptors shown here come from a girl under 10 years old in good health and CMV-seropositive. CDR3s include the opening cysteine and the closing phenylalanine or tryptophan. The D gene is left open where the match is weak.

v_call: TRBV5-5; d_call: .; j_call: TRBJ1-1; cdr3_aa: CASSLAPSGLNTEAFF; cdr3_nt: TGTGCCAGCAGCTTGGCCCCCTCAGGGTTGAACACTGAAGCTTTCTTT
v_call: TRBV29-1; d_call: TRBD1; j_call: TRBJ1-4; cdr3_aa: CSVGGQRHEKLFF; cdr3_nt: TGCAGCGTCGGGGGACAGAGACATGAAAAACTGTTTTTT
v_call: TRBV6-5; d_call: TRBD2; j_call: TRBJ2-2; cdr3_aa: CASSGGRAITGELFF; cdr3_nt: TGTGCCAGCAGTGGAGGGAGGGCCATTACCGGGGAGCTGTTTTTT
v_call: TRBV30; d_call: .; j_call: TRBJ2-2; cdr3_aa: CAWSLEGELFF; cdr3_nt: TGTGCCTGGAGTTTGGAGGGGGAGCTGTTTTTT
v_call: TRBV10-3; d_call: TRBD1; j_call: TRBJ1-2; cdr3_aa: CAIRTDRGNGPNYGYTF; cdr3_nt: TGTGCCATCAGAACGGACAGGGGGAACGGCCCTAACTATGGCTACACCTTC
v_call: TRBV28; d_call: TRBD2; j_call: TRBJ2-1; cdr3_aa: CASRTSMNEQFF; cdr3_nt: TGTGCCAGCAGGACTAGCATGAATGAGCAGTTCTTC
v_call: TRBV15; d_call: TRBD2; j_call: TRBJ2-3; cdr3_aa: CATSRRLAGDTDTQYF; cdr3_nt: TGTGCCACCAGCAGAAGACTAGCGGGGGACACAGATACGCAGTATTTT
v_call: TRBV19; d_call: TRBD2; j_call: TRBJ2-7; cdr3_aa: CASSIGSSGSYEQYF; cdr3_nt: TGTGCCAGTAGTATCGGCTCTAGCGGCTCCTACGAGCAGTACTTC
v_call: TRBV10-3; d_call: .; j_call: TRBJ2-7; cdr3_aa: CAISYTIGTDYEQYF; cdr3_nt: TGTGCCATCAGTTATACTATCGGAACCGATTACGAGCAGTACTTC
v_call: TRBV11-2; d_call: .; j_call: TRBJ1-2; cdr3_aa: CASSQPGLPRGYTF; cdr3_nt: TGTGCCAGCAGCCAACCGGGACTCCCGAGGGGCTACACCTTC
v_call: TRBV27; d_call: .; j_call: TRBJ2-1; cdr3_aa: CASSPGTNSYNEQFF; cdr3_nt: TGTGCCAGCAGTCCCGGGACAAACTCCTACAATGAGCAGTTCTTC
v_call: TRBV27; d_call: .; j_call: TRBJ1-5; cdr3_aa: CASSLLGRTAPQHF; cdr3_nt: TGTGCCAGCAGTTTATTGGGCAGGACTGCGCCCCAGCATTTT
v_call: TRBV5-1; d_call: .; j_call: TRBJ1-5; cdr3_aa: CASSLDRNQPQHF; cdr3_nt: TGCGCCAGCAGCTTGGATAGAAATCAGCCCCAGCATTTT
v_call: TRBV28; d_call: .; j_call: TRBJ1-3; cdr3_aa: CASLRSLSGNTIYF; cdr3_nt: TGTGCCAGTCTGAGGTCCCTCTCTGGAAACACCATATATTTT
v_call: TRBV5-1; d_call: TRBD2; j_call: TRBJ2-1; cdr3_aa: CASSLERREGNEQFF; cdr3_nt: TGCGCCAGCAGCTTGGAACGGCGGGAGGGGAATGAGCAGTTCTTC
v_call: TRBV28; d_call: TRBD1; j_call: TRBJ1-2; cdr3_aa: CASSSGRQGVGGYGYTF; cdr3_nt: TGTGCCAGCAGTTCCGGCAGGCAGGGGGTAGGAGGCTATGGCTACACCTTC
v_call: TRBV27; d_call: .; j_call: TRBJ1-1; cdr3_aa: CASSLSTGNTEAFF; cdr3_nt: TGTGCCAGCAGTTTATCGACGGGGAACACTGAAGCTTTCTTT
v_call: TRBV5-1; d_call: TRBD2; j_call: TRBJ2-5; cdr3_aa: CASSLVAGGQETQYF; cdr3_nt: TGCGCCAGCAGCTTGGTAGCGGGAGGGCAAGAGACCCAGTACTTC
v_call: TRBV12-5; d_call: .; j_call: TRBJ2-5; cdr3_aa: CASGDGKSGTQYF; cdr3_nt: TGTGCTAGTGGGGACGGGAAGAGCGGGACCCAGTACTTC
v_call: TRBV6-5; d_call: .; j_call: TRBJ1-1; cdr3_aa: CASSSTGGNTEAFF; cdr3_nt: TGTGCCAGCAGTTCCACGGGTGGGAACACTGAAGCTTTCTTT
v_call: TRBV6-1; d_call: TRBD2; j_call: TRBJ2-7; cdr3_aa: CASSVTSRLHEQYF; cdr3_nt: TGTGCCAGCAGTGTGACTAGCCGTCTCCACGAGCAGTACTTC
v_call: TRBV5-6; d_call: .; j_call: TRBJ2-2; cdr3_aa: CASSADRNTGELFF; cdr3_nt: TGTGCCAGCAGCGCCGACAGAAACACCGGGGAGCTGTTTTTT
v_call: TRBV27; d_call: .; j_call: TRBJ1-2; cdr3_aa: CASSLWYGNYGYTF; cdr3_nt: TGTGCCAGCAGTTTATGGTACGGGAACTATGGCTACACCTTC
v_call: TRBV4-1; d_call: .; j_call: TRBJ1-5; cdr3_aa: CASSQAGNGGSQPQHF; cdr3_nt: TGCGCCAGCAGCCAAGCAGGGAATGGGGGGAGTCAGCCCCAGCATTTT
v_call: TRBV7-3; d_call: .; j_call: TRBJ2-1; cdr3_aa: CASSRDNPTYNEQFF; cdr3_nt: TGTGCCAGCAGCCGCGACAACCCTACGTACAATGAGCAGTTCTTC
v_call: TRBV13; d_call: .; j_call: TRBJ2-1; cdr3_aa: CASSQDISSYNEQFF; cdr3_nt: TGTGCCAGCAGCCAGGACATCAGCTCCTACAATGAGCAGTTCTTC
v_call: TRBV21-1; d_call: .; j_call: TRBJ2-7; cdr3_aa: CASTEGGQQMREQYF; cdr3_nt: TGTGCCAGCACCGAGGGGGGACAGCAAATGAGGGAGCAGTACTTC
v_call: TRBV5-5; d_call: .; j_call: TRBJ1-2; cdr3_aa: CASSDDIGYGYTF; cdr3_nt: TGTGCCAGCAGCGACGACATTGGCTATGGCTACACCTTC
v_call: TRBV6-6; d_call: .; j_call: TRBJ1-4; cdr3_aa: CASSYLARSTNEKLFF; cdr3_nt: TGTGCCAGCAGTTACCTCGCCCGGTCAACTAATGAAAAACTGTTTTTT
v_call: TRBV28; d_call: .; j_call: TRBJ2-6; cdr3_aa: CASLGQFISGANVLTF; cdr3_nt: TGTGCCAGCTTGGGGCAATTTATCTCTGGGGCCAACGTCCTGACTTTC
v_call: TRBV2; d_call: .; j_call: TRBJ1-5; cdr3_aa: CASSAESYSNQPQHF; cdr3_nt: TGTGCCAGCAGTGCTGAGAGTTATAGCAATCAGCCCCAGCATTTT
v_call: TRBV5-1; d_call: .; j_call: TRBJ2-3; cdr3_aa: CASSLEQSSTDTQYF; cdr3_nt: TGCGCCAGCAGCTTGGAACAGTCTAGCACAGATACGCAGTATTTT
v_call: TRBV28; d_call: .; j_call: TRBJ1-1; cdr3_aa: CASSLLRDPGAPEAFF; cdr3_nt: TGTGCCAGCAGTTTATTGCGGGACCCCGGGGCACCTGAAGCTTTCTTT
v_call: TRBV27; d_call: TRBD2; j_call: TRBJ2-2; cdr3_aa: CASSLPLAGEVLGELFF; cdr3_nt: TGTGCCAGCAGTTTACCCCTAGCGGGAGAAGTGTTGGGGGAGCTGTTTTTT
v_call: TRBV25-1; d_call: .; j_call: TRBJ1-1; cdr3_aa: CASRDWNTEAFF; cdr3_nt: TGTGCCAGCAGGGACTGGAACACTGAAGCTTTCTTT
v_call: TRBV28; d_call: .; j_call: TRBJ2-6; cdr3_aa: CASSLGGSNVLTF; cdr3_nt: TGTGCCAGCAGTTTAGGGGGGTCCAACGTCCTGACTTTC
v_call: TRBV2; d_call: TRBD2; j_call: TRBJ2-5; cdr3_aa: CASSEAPGLGGMTQYF; cdr3_nt: TGTGCCAGCAGTGAAGCACCGGGACTAGGGGGGATGACCCAGTACTTC
v_call: TRBV7-2; d_call: .; j_call: TRBJ2-3; cdr3_aa: CASSLALGRGFTDTQYF; cdr3_nt: TGTGCCAGCAGCTTAGCGTTAGGCAGGGGATTCACAGATACGCAGTATTTT
v_call: TRBV2; d_call: .; j_call: TRBJ2-1; cdr3_aa: CASSDPDNEQFF; cdr3_nt: TGTGCCAGCAGTGATCCAGACAATGAGCAGTTCTTC
v_call: TRBV5-1; d_call: .; j_call: TRBJ2-2; cdr3_aa: CASSLATGSTGELFF; cdr3_nt: TGCGCCAGCAGCTTGGCCACAGGGAGCACCGGGGAGCTGTTTTTT
v_call: TRBV5-4; d_call: .; j_call: TRBJ1-2; cdr3_aa: CASRLQQGTGGYTF; cdr3_nt: TGTGCCAGCAGATTGCAACAGGGAACAGGGGGCTACACCTTC
v_call: TRBV28; d_call: TRBD2; j_call: TRBJ2-7; cdr3_aa: CASSLGLAGDEQYF; cdr3_nt: TGTGCCAGCAGTTTAGGTCTAGCGGGAGACGAGCAGTACTTC
v_call: TRBV27; d_call: TRBD2; j_call: TRBJ2-1; cdr3_aa: CASSLSPGGNHPSNEQFF; cdr3_nt: TGTGCCAGCAGTTTATCCCCCGGGGGGAATCATCCCTCCAATGAGCAGTTCTTC
v_call: TRBV28; d_call: .; j_call: TRBJ1-5; cdr3_aa: CASSSPYMNQPQHF; cdr3_nt: TGTGCCAGCAGTTCACCTTACATGAACCAGCCCCAGCATTTT
v_call: TRBV2; d_call: .; j_call: TRBJ1-2; cdr3_aa: CASSEARGSGYTF; cdr3_nt: TGTGCCAGCAGTGAAGCGCGAGGGAGCGGCTACACCTTC
v_call: TRBV5-4; d_call: TRBD1; j_call: TRBJ1-1; cdr3_aa: CASSLGMGQGGTEAFF; cdr3_nt: TGTGCCAGCAGCTTGGGGATGGGACAGGGGGGTACTGAAGCTTTCTTT
v_call: TRBV5-1; d_call: .; j_call: TRBJ1-1; cdr3_aa: CASSQIHTNTEAFF; cdr3_nt: TGCGCCAGCAGCCAAATTCACACGAACACTGAAGCTTTCTTT
v_call: TRBV7-6; d_call: .; j_call: TRBJ1-3; cdr3_aa: CASSTKDGHSGNTIYF; cdr3_nt: TGTGCCAGCAGCACGAAGGACGGACACTCTGGAAACACCATATATTTT